This TCR beta chain comes out of a study of CD8+CD57+ T cells in acquired aplastic anemia. The overall study: DNA recovered from sorted CD4+ and CD8+ cells had a mean of approximately 3 ug.

This clonotype was observed a single time. The antigen remains unidentified. Germline loops: CDR1 SGHDN, CDR2 FVKESK. V was trimmed by 4 bases and J by 13 bases, leaving 23 bases between them. There are 15 residues in the CDR3. Study-wide points: Statistical testing detected no significant gap in CD8+ Simpson's diversity between patients and controls. Common to patients and controls were about 31 CD8+ CDR3 sequences.

Using genomic DNA as the template, TCR beta VDJ and CDR3 profiling was carried out. A single record per CDR3 protein comes from TCRdb applying MiXCR to the reads. Altogether a few hundred thousand distinct CDR3 sequences are present, 65% to 75% being singletons, with the ten largest covering 4%. The rearrangement links TRBV14 to TRBJ2-1; D remains ambiguous. The sample comprised sorted CD4+, CD8+, or CD8+CD57+ T cells (not recorded which) from PBMCs. This receptor was obtained from a human donor in good health, serving as a control. This chain's CDR3 is CASSPVQAGDPVQFF. The CDR3 DNA reads TGTGCCAGCAGCCCAGTCCAGGCCGGAGACCCAGTACAGTTCTTC.